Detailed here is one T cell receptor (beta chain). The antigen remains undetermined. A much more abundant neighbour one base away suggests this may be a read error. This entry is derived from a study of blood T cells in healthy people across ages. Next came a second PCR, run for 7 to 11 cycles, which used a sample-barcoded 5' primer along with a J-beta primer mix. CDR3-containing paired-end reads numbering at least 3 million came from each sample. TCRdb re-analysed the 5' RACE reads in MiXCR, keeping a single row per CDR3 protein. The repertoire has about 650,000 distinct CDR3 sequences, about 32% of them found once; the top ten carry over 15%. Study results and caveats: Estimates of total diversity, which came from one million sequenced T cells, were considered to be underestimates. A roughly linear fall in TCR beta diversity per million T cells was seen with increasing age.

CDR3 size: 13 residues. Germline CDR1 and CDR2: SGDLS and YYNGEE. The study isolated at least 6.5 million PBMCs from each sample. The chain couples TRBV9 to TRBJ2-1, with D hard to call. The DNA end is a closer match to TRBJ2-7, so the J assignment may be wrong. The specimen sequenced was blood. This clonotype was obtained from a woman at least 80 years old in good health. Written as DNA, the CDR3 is TGTGCCAGCAGCGCCCAGTCCTACAATGAGCAGTACTTC. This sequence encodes CASSAQSYNEQYF.